Listed below are T cell receptor beta chains from one sample, sequenced in a study of T cell repertoires in aging, cancer and after chemotherapy. TCRdb ran MiXCR on the multiplex PCR reads and lists one entry per CDR3 protein. The data show about 2,700 distinct CDR3 sequences, around 21% seen once. The sample comprised blood. The receptors come from a human donor with a solid tumor. CDR3s include the opening cysteine and the closing phenylalanine or tryptophan. Each record gives: V gene, J gene, D gene, clone size, CDR3 protein, CDR3 DNA. D genes are given only for firm matches. Only some rows state a clone size, as once, few, many or a class for expanded clones.

TRBV6-4	TRBJ2-2	NA	medium-sized	CASSDSDTGELFF	TGTGCCAGCAGTGACTCGGACACCGGGGAGCTGTTTTTT
TRBV6-6	TRBJ1-1	NA	medium-sized	CASSQGTVGVNTEAFF	TGTGCCAGCAGTCAAGGGACCGTAGGTGTGAACACTGAAGCTTTCTTT
TRBV6-2/TRBV6-3	TRBJ1-2	TRBD1	few	CASRPGGQAVYGYTF	TGTGCCAGCAGACCGGGGGGACAGGCGGTTTATGGCTACACCTTC
TRBV5-1	TRBJ2-1	TRBD1	NA	CASSSWTGRGEQFF	TGCGCCAGCAGCTCCTGGACAGGGCGGGGTGAGCAGTTCTTC
TRBV7-9	TRBJ2-7	TRBD1	NA	CASILGQGIYEQYF	TGTGCCAGCATTCTAGGACAGGGGATCTACGAGCAGTACTTC
TRBV19	TRBJ2-2	NA	medium-sized	CASSMGPAGELFF	TGTGCCAGTAGTATGGGACCGGCCGGGGAGCTGTTTTTT
TRBV18	TRBJ2-7	NA	few	CASSPDRSYEQYF	TGTGCCAGCTCACCCGACAGATCCTACGAGCAGTACTTC
TRBV5-4	TRBJ2-5	NA	few	CASSSTWGQETQYF	TGTGCCAGCAGCTCGACCTGGGGCCAAGAGACCCAGTACTTC
TRBV27	TRBJ2-3	NA	few	CASSLGLAGADTQYF	TGTGCCAGCAGTTTAGGGCTAGCAGGCGCAGATACGCAGTATTTT
TRBV12-3/TRBV12-4	TRBJ2-1	NA	few	CASSLGGRGGNEQFF	TGTGCCAGCAGTTTAGGGGGACGCGGCGGGAATGAGCAGTTCTTC
TRBV7-9	TRBJ2-7	NA	medium-sized	CASTDGQTLSEQYF	TGTGCCAGCACCGATGGACAGACCCTTAGCGAGCAGTACTTC
TRBV20-1	TRBJ1-2	NA	NA	CSAGGGGAVYGYTF	TGCAGTGCTGGGGGCGGGGGGGCGGTCTATGGCTACACCTTC